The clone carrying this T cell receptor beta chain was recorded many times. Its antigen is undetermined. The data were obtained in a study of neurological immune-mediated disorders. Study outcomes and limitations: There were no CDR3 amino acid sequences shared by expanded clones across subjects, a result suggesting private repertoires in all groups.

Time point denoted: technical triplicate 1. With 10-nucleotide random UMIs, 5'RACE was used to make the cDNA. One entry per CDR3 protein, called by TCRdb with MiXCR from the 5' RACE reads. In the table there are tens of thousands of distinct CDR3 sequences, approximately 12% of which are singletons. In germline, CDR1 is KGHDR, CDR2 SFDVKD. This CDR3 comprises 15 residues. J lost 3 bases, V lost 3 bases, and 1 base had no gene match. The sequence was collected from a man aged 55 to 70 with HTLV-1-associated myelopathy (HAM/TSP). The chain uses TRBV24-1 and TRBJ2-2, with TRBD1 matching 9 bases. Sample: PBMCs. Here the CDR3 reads CATSDGDRDTGELFF. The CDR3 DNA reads TGTGCCACCAGTGATGGGGACAGGGACACCGGGGAGCTGTTTTTT.